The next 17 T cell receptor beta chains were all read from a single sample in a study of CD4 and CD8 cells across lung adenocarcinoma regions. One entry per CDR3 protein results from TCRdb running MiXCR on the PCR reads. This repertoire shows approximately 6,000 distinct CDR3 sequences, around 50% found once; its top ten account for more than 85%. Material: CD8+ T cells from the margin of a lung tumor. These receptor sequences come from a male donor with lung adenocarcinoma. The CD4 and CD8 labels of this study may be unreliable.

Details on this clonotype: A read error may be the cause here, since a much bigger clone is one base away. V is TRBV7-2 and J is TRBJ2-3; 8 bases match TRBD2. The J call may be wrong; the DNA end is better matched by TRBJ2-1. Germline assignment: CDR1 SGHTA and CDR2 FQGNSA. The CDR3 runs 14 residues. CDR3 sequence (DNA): TGTGCCAGCAGCCGTACTAGCGGACAAGAGACCCAGTTCTTC. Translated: CASSRTSGQETQFF.

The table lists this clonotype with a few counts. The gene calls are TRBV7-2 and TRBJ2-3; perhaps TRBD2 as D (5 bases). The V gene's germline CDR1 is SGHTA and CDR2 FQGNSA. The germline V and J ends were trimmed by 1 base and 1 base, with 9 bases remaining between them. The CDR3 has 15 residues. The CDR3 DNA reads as TGTGCCAGCAGCTTAGACAGCGGAGGCACAGATACGCAGTATTTT. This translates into CASSLDSGGTDTQYF.

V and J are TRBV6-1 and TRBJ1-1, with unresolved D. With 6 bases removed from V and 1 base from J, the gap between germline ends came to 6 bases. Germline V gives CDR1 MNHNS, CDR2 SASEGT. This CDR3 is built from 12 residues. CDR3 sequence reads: CASRKGNTEAFF. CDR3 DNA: TGTGCCAGCAGAAAAGGGAACACTGAAGCTTTCTTT.

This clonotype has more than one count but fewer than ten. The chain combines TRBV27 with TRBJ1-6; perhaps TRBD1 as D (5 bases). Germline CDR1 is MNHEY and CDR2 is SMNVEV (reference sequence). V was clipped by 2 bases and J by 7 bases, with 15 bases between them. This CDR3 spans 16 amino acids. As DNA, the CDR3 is TGTGCCAGCAGTTTACCGAGCACAGGTCAAAATTCACCCCTCCACTTT. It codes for CASSLPSTGQNSPLHF.

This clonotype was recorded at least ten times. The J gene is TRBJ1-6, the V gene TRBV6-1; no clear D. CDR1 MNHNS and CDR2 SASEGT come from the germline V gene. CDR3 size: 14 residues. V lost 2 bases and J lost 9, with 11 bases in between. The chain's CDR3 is CASSETVAASPLHF. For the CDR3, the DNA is TGTGCCAGCAGTGAAACAGTAGCTGCTTCACCCCTCCACTTT.

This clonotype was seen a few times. The CDR3: CASSSVGDNEKLFF. The CDR3 DNA follows: TGCGCCAGCAGCTCCGTGGGAGATAATGAAAAACTGTTTTTT. The J gene is TRBJ1-4, the V gene TRBV5-1; D is unclear. V was cut by 3 bases and J by 4 bases, with 10 bases left in between. CDR1 is SGHRS, CDR2 YFSETQ, per germline. CDR3 length equals 14 residues.

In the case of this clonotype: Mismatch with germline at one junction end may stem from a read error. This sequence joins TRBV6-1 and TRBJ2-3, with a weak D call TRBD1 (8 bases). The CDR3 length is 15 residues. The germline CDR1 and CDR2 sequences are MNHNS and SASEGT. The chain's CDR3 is CASSEQGGSTGAQFF. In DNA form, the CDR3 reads TGTGCCAGCAGCGAACAGGGGGGGAGCACAGGTGCGCAGTTTTTT.

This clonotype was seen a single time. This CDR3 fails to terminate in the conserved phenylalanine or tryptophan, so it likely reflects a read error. CDR3 DNA sequence: TGTGCCAGCAGTGAAGCACCAGCGGGAGTCTACAATGAGCAGTTCTGC. This codes for CASSEAPAGVYNEQFC. V gene TRBV6-1 combines with J gene TRBJ2-1; TRBD2 agrees at 8 bases. Germline CDR1 MNHNS, CDR2 SASEGT. The trim removed 0 bases at V and 3 bases at J, leaving 4 bases unmatched. CDR3 length: 16 residues.

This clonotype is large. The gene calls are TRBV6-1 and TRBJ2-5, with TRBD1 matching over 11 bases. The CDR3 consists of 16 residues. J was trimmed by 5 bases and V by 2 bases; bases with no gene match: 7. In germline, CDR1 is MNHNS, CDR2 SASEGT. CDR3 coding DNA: TGTGCCAGCAGTGAAAATTGGGGACAGGGGGGCGAGACCCAGTACTTC. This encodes CASSENWGQGGETQYF.

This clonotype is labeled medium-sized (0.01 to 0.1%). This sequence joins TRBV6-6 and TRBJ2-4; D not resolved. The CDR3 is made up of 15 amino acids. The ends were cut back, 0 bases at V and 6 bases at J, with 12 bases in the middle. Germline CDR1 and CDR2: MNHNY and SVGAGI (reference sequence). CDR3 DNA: TGTGCCAGCAGTTACTCCCATGACACGGGAAACATTCAGTACTTC. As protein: CASSYSHDTGNIQYF.

CDR3 bases: TGTGCCAGCAGCCAAGGTACTGGCGGGTTCCAAGAGACCCAGTACTTC. This translates into CASSQGTGGFQETQYF. This rearrangement joins TRBV4-2 to TRBJ2-5; tentative D call: TRBD2 (5 bases). The CDR3 contains 16 residues. The germline gives CDR1 LGHNA, CDR2 YNFKEQ. The V end was cut by 1 base, the J end by 1 base, with 13 bases between.

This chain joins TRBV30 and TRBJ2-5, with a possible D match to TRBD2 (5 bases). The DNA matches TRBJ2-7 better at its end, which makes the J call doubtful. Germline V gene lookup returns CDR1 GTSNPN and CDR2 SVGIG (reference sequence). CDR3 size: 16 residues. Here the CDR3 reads CAWSGSSGTSTYEQYF. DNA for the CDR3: TGTGCCTGGAGTGGATCCTCGGGCACTAGTACCTACGAGCAGTACTTC.

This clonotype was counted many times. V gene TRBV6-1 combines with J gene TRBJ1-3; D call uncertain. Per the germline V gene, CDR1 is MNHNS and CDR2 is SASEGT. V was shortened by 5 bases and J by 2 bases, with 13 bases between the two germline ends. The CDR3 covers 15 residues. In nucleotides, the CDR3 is TGTGCCAGCAGTATCCACGATGGTCCTGGAAACACCATATATTTT. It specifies CASSIHDGPGNTIYF.

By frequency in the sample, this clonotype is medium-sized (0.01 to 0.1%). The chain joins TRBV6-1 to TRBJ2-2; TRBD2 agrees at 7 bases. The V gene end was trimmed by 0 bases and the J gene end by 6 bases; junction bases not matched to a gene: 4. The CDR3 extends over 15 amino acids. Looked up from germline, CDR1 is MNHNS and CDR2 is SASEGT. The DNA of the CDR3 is TGTGCCAGCAGTGAAGCGGCGGGAGAGGCCGGGGAGCTGTTTTTT. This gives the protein CASSEAAGEAGELFF.

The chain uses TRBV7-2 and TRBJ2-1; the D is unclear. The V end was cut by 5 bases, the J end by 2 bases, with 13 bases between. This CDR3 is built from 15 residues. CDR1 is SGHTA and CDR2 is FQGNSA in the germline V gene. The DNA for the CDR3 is TGTGCCAGCAGCCCTTTGTATGGGGCCTACAATGAGCAGTTCTTC. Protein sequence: CASSPLYGAYNEQFF.

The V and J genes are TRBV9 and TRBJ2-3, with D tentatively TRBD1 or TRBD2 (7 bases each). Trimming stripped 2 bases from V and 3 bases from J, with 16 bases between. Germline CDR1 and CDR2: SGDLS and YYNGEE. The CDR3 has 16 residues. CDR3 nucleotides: TGTGCCAGCAGCGTCAGGGGGGGGGGTAGGACAGATACGCAGTATTTT. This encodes CASSVRGGGRTDTQYF.

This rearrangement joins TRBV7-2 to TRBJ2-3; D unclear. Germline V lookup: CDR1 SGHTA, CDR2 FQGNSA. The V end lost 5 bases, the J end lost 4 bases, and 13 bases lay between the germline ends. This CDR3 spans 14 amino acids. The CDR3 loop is CASSLTSGPDTQYF. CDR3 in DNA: TGTGCCAGCAGCCTTACATCCGGCCCAGATACGCAGTATTTT.